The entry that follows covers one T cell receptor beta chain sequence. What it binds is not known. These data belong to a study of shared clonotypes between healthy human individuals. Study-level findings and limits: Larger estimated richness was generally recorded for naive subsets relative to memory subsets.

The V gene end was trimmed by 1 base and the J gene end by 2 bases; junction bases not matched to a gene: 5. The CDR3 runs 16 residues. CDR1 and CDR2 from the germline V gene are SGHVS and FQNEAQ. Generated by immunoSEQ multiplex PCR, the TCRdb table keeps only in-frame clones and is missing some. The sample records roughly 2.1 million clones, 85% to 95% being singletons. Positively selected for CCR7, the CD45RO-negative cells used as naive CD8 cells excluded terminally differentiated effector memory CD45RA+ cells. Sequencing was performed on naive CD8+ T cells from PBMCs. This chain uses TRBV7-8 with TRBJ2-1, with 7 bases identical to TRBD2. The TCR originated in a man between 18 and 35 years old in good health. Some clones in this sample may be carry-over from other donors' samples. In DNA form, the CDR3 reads TGTGCCAGCAGCTTAGAGTTCGCGGGGGCCTACAATGAGCAGTTCTTC. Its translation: CASSLEFAGAYNEQFF.